These 26 T cell receptor beta chains originate from one sample sequenced in a study of beta chain features in type 1 diabetes (dated by TCRdb to the late 2010s). Paper-wide results and their limitations: In all four CD4+ subsets, TCRB CDR3 length was moderately but significantly shorter in type 1 diabetes patients.

The library was built by means of the immunoSEQ multiplex PCR assay. The entire amount of isolated RNA was reverse transcribed using the High Capacity cDNA Reverse Transcription Kit, so the sequenced TCRB transcripts were expressed ones. The table comes from immuneACCESS by way of TCRdb, which keeps in-frame sequences with V and J called. Part of the clones is missing from these tables; in studies checked, under half for an unresolved V gene and the rest for unknown reasons. In all, the sample holds around 250,000 clones, and around 20% of those were seen once. Roughly 0.028% of the sample is taken by the ten largest. The antigens these receptors bind are not known. Sequencing was carried out using naive CD4+ T cells from blood. What this sample's cell subset or site label stands for: true naive CD4+ T cells. Source of these receptors: a woman aged 40 to 49 with type 1 diabetes.

This rearrangement joins TRBV11-2 to TRBJ2-3, with 8 bases matching TRBD2. From germline, CDR1 is SGHAT and CDR2 FQNNGV. V was clipped by 1 base and J by 0 bases; unmatched bases: 6. The CDR3 covers 17 residues. CDR3 in amino acids: CASSLGTSPLSTDTQYF. DNA of the CDR3: TGTGCCAGCAGCTTAGGGACTAGCCCTCTGAGCACAGATACGCAGTATTTT.

This clone was observed a handful of times. V and J are TRBV15 and TRBJ2-5, with D perhaps TRBD2 (5 bases). This CDR3 region has 14 residues. CDR1 LNHNV and CDR2 YYDKDF come from the germline V gene (reference sequence). V was clipped by 5 bases and J by 1 base, with 11 bases between them. The CDR3: CATSPVGLQETQYF. The CDR3 nucleotides read TGTGCCACCAGCCCCGTCGGACTCCAAGAGACCCAGTACTTC.

This clone was counted only a few times. The J gene is TRBJ2-1, the V gene TRBV19; 11 nucleotides line up with TRBD1. Germline assignment: CDR1 LNHDA and CDR2 SQIVND (reference sequence). The CDR3 runs 14 residues. V was clipped by 5 bases and J by 8 bases; unmatched bases: 5. The CDR3 DNA reads TGTGCCAGTAGTGACCGGACAGGGGGCTATGAGCAGTTCTTC. This encodes CASSDRTGGYEQFF.

This chain joins TRBV18 and TRBJ2-7; no clear D. Germline loops: CDR1 KGHSH, CDR2 LQKENI. This CDR3 has 14 residues. The V and J ends lost 2 bases and 3 bases respectively, with 11 bases between them. In DNA form, the CDR3 reads TGTGCCAGCTCACCAGGCCCGCCCAACTACGAGCAGTACTTC. This sequence encodes CASSPGPPNYEQYF.

CDR3: CASSINRVGDGYTF. As DNA, the CDR3 is TGTGCCAGTAGTATTAACAGGGTCGGAGATGGCTACACCTTC. The rearrangement joins TRBV19 to TRBJ1-2, with a tentative D call TRBD1 (6 bases). V lost 3 bases and J 6 bases, leaving 14 bases between the germline ends. In germline, CDR1 is LNHDA, CDR2 SQIVND (reference sequence). There are 14 residues in the CDR3.

This clone occurred a few times. The V gene is TRBV7-2, the J gene TRBJ2-3, with 11 bases aligning to TRBD2. The CDR3 has 14 amino acids. The V and J ends lost 3 bases and 6 bases, in that order; junction bases with no gene match: 2. In germline, CDR1 is SGHTA, CDR2 FQGNSA. The CDR3 bases are TGTGCCAGCAGCTTTAGCGGGGGGGCGGATACGCAGTATTTT. It specifies CASSFSGGADTQYF.

The rearrangement joins TRBV9 to TRBJ2-4; D ambiguous. Per the germline V gene, CDR1 is SGDLS and CDR2 is YYNGEE. V lost 0 bases and J lost 9, with 25 bases in between. The CDR3 is 18 residues long. The DNA of the CDR3 is TGTGCCAGCAGCGTAGGATTCTTGGGTCGGCTGGAAACGGGCATTCAGTACTTC. As protein: CASSVGFLGRLETGIQYF.

A few counts support this clone. This rearrangement joins TRBV29-1 to TRBJ2-7, with a tentative D call TRBD1 (7 bases). Germline CDR1 reads SQVTM; CDR2 reads ANQGSEA. This CDR3 is 14 amino acids long. V was cut by 6 bases and J by 2 bases, with 17 bases left in between. The DNA for the CDR3 is TGCAGCGTGTCCGGACAGGAGGGAACCTACGAGCAGTACTTC. Protein sequence: CSVSGQEGTYEQYF.

This clone occurred a few times. J is TRBJ1-1 and V is TRBV11-1; D gene ambiguous. The CDR3 has 14 amino acids. Germline V gene lookup returns CDR1 SGHAT and CDR2 FQDESV (reference sequence). Trimming shortened V by 0 bases and J by 2 bases, and 7 bases separated the two germline ends. The CDR3 bases are TGTGCCAGCAGCTTAGCGACTCAAAACACTGAAGCTTTCTTT. Protein product: CASSLATQNTEAFF.

This clone was picked up a small number of times. The J gene is TRBJ1-6, the V gene TRBV7-9, with D uncertain. V lost 5 bases to trimming and J lost 0 bases, with 11 bases between them. The CDR3 sequence is 16 residues long. Germline loops: CDR1 SEHNR, CDR2 FQNEAQ (reference sequence). The CDR3 spells CASSTIESSYNSPLHF. The CDR3 nucleotides read TGTGCCAGCAGCACTATTGAGAGCTCCTATAATTCACCCCTCCACTTT.

The chain carries TRBV18 and TRBJ2-7, with 10 bases aligning to TRBD1. CDR1 and CDR2 (germline): KGHSH, LQKENI. The trim removed 3 bases at V and 5 bases at J, leaving 10 bases unmatched. CDR3 size: 16 residues. CDR3 DNA: TGTGCCAGCTCACCCAATCCGGGACAGGGGCTAGACGAGCAGTACTTC. This sequence encodes CASSPNPGQGLDEQYF.

This clone turned up a few times. The CDR3 nucleotides are TGTGCCAGCAGTGAAAGACAGGGGGGCTACGAGCAGTACTTC. Amino acid sequence: CASSERQGGYEQYF. The V call is TRBV2, the J call TRBJ2-7; 9 bases agree with TRBD1. Germline lookup yields CDR1 SNHLY and CDR2 FYNNEI. The CDR3 is 14 amino acids. The V segment lost 2 bases and the J segment 3 bases; nucleotides outside the gene matches: 2.

V and J are TRBV6-5 and TRBJ1-1, with D possibly TRBD1 on 5 matching bases. The CDR3 loop spans 15 amino acids. V was trimmed by 2 bases and J by 4 bases, leaving 14 bases between them. Germline CDR1 and CDR2: MNHEY and SVGAGI. The CDR3 loop is CASSYDSLEGTEAFF. The CDR3 region has the DNA TGTGCCAGCAGTTACGACAGCCTGGAAGGCACTGAAGCTTTCTTT.

The chain employs TRBV7-2 and TRBJ2-7; TRBD2 matches 10 bases. The CDR3 loop spans 17 amino acids. V shed 6 bases and J 0 bases; nucleotides not matched to a gene: 11. The V gene's germline CDR1 is SGHTA and CDR2 FQGNSA. The CDR3 nucleotides read TGTGCCAGCAGTCGTCCCCCGGGGACTAGCGCCTCCTACGAGCAGTACTTC. It specifies CASSRPPGTSASYEQYF.

Comment on this clone: The sample carries other DNA sequences with the same CDR3. The chain employs TRBV2 and TRBJ2-7, with TRBD1 identical over 8 bases. This CDR3 has 13 residues. Germline lookup yields CDR1 SNHLY and CDR2 FYNNEI. After removal of 5 bases from V and 4 bases from J, the junction contained 4 bases not matched to a gene. The CDR3 sequence: CASSPDRAYEQYF. CDR3 in DNA: TGTGCCAGCAGTCCGGACAGGGCGTACGAGCAGTACTTC.

This clone has just a few counts. The V gene is TRBV5-1, the J gene TRBJ2-6; a possible D gene is TRBD1 (5 bases). V was trimmed by 7 bases and J by 0 bases, leaving 17 bases between them. The CDR3 is 17 residues long. CDR1 is SGHRS and CDR2 is YFSETQ in the germline V gene. The CDR3 protein is CASSLLTATSGANVLTF. In DNA form, the CDR3 reads TGCGCCAGCTCACTCCTGACAGCTACCTCTGGGGCCAACGTCCTGACTTTC.

This clone was found a few times. This rearrangement joins TRBV4-1 to TRBJ2-3, with 9 bases fitting TRBD1. This CDR3 is built from 14 residues. From germline, CDR1 is MGHRA and CDR2 YSYEKL. J lost 0 bases, V lost 11 bases, and 6 bases had no gene match. The CDR3 sequence: CAGGQGMSTDTQYF. The DNA for the CDR3 is TGCGCCGGAGGACAGGGGATGAGCACAGATACGCAGTATTTT.

The chain is built from TRBV30 and TRBJ2-7; the D is unclear. The CDR3 consists of 12 residues. V dropped 5 bases and J dropped 4 bases, with 12 bases sitting between them. Germline CDR1 reads GTSNPN; CDR2 reads SVGIG (reference sequence). This CDR3 is CAWSRNFYEQYF. Here the CDR3 DNA reads TGTGCCTGGTCCAGGAACTTTTACGAGCAGTACTTC.

In this sample, this clone turned up a few times. The chain links TRBV25-1 to TRBJ2-2, with a possible D match to TRBD1 (6 bases). CDR1 MGHDK and CDR2 SYGVNS come from the germline V gene. Trimming pared 4 bases from V and 1 base from J, leaving 19 bases between. The CDR3 loop spans 18 amino acids. CDR3 residues: CASSAGTPGQLNTGELFF. The CDR3 DNA reads as TGTGCCAGCAGTGCGGGTACCCCAGGACAGTTGAACACCGGGGAGCTGTTTTTT.

The chain links TRBV27 to TRBJ1-2; maybe TRBD1 (6 bases). Trimming pared 5 bases from V and 8 bases from J, leaving 18 bases between. Germline V gives CDR1 MNHEY, CDR2 SMNVEV (reference sequence). The CDR3 contains 14 residues. Written as DNA, the CDR3 is TGTGCCAGCAGTCCGTTAGACAGGCCCTGGGGCTACACCTTC. The encoded protein is CASSPLDRPWGYTF.

This clone was seen a few times. This sequence joins TRBV5-1 and TRBJ2-1, with TRBD2 matching 7 bases. There are 15 residues in the CDR3. Unmatched junction bases numbered 8, after V lost 2 bases and J lost 6 bases. CDR1 SGHRS and CDR2 YFSETQ come from the germline V gene. The CDR3 spells CASSFGSGYFNEQFF. The CDR3 DNA follows: TGCGCCAGCAGCTTTGGTAGCGGGTACTTCAATGAGCAGTTCTTC.

The J gene is TRBJ2-7, the V gene TRBV19, with 11 bases aligning to TRBD1. Trimming at V came to 7 bases and at J to 7 bases, leaving 18 bases not matched to a gene. The CDR3 has 17 amino acids. Germline V CDR1 and CDR2: LNHDA, SQIVND (reference sequence). This chain's CDR3 is CASTPRPRGQGAGEQYF. CDR3 in DNA: TGTGCCAGTACCCCCCGGCCCCGAGGACAGGGGGCGGGAGAGCAGTACTTC.

V usage is TRBV7-6 and J usage is TRBJ2-7; 12 nucleotides agree with TRBD2. From germline, CDR1 is SGHVS and CDR2 FNYEAQ. The V and J ends lost 5 bases and 4 bases, in that order; junction bases with no gene match: 6. This CDR3 region has 15 residues. The CDR3 coding sequence is TGTGCCAGCAGCCGACTAGCGGGGGCCCAATACGAGCAGTACTTC. Translated: CASSRLAGAQYEQYF.

The chain has TRBV5-1 and TRBJ2-5, with D perhaps TRBD2 (6 bases). Between the trimmed V and J ends, which lost 2 bases and 5 bases, there was a span of 19 bases. The CDR3 has 16 residues. Germline V gene lookup returns CDR1 SGHRS and CDR2 YFSETQ. CDR3 coding DNA: TGCGCCAGCAGCTTCGGTCGGGCGGGTGGAGGGGAGACCCAGTACTTC. Protein product: CASSFGRAGGGETQYF.

The CDR3 loop is CASSESNSGANVLTF. CDR3 nucleotides: TGTGCCAGCAGTGAGTCAAACTCTGGGGCCAACGTCCTGACTTTC. This chain connects TRBV2 to TRBJ2-6; D not resolved. In germline, CDR1 is SNHLY, CDR2 FYNNEI. V was shortened by 3 bases and J by 0 bases, with 6 bases between the two germline ends. This CDR3 has 15 residues. The full variable domain, in which reference TRBV2 and TRBJ2-6 provide the parts outside the CDR3, is EPEVTQTPSHQVTQMGQEVILRCVPISNHLYFYWYRQILGQKVEFLVSFYNNEISEKSEIFDDQFSVERPDGSNFTLKIRSTKLEDSAMYFCASSESNSGANVLTFGAGSRLTVL.

This clone was seen only a few times. The chain links TRBV7-9 to TRBJ1-4; D gene uncertain. This CDR3 spans 13 amino acids. Germline CDR1 SEHNR, CDR2 FQNEAQ (reference sequence). With 5 bases removed from V and 5 bases from J, the gap between germline ends came to 9 bases. The DNA for the CDR3 is TGTGCCAGCAGCCCACAGTCAAATGAAAAACTGTTTTTT. It specifies CASSPQSNEKLFF.